The rows below give T cell receptor beta chains drawn from one sample of a study of blood T cell repertoires in COVID-19. Method: immunoSEQ multiplex PCR; TCRdb's copy keeps in-frame clones and lacks some. The sample includes 95,000 to 100,000 clones, 84% of them seen just once. Source material: peripheral blood. The receptors were sampled from a human donor in a cohort sampled during active COVID-19. Both conserved end residues are part of each CDR3. A D gene is named only where the DNA matches it firmly. The size entry is marked missing in some rows and otherwise reads once, few, many or a size class.

TRBV27	TRBD1	TRBJ1-2	-	CASSSGQGRITSGYTF
TRBV6-4	-	TRBJ2-3	-	CASSDREGLTQYF
TRBV6-5	TRBD1	TRBJ2-1	once	CASTRGQGANEQFF
TRBV18	-	TRBJ2-1	-	CASSRDSTSYNEQFF
TRBV2	TRBD1	TRBJ2-2	once	CASSHRQGPNTGELFF
TRBV6-5	-	TRBJ2-5	-	CASSSNRGGGETQYF
TRBV28	-	TRBJ2-1	-	CASSPGIVDVNEQFF
TRBV19	TRBD2	TRBJ2-7	once	CASRGLAGGTYEQYF
TRBV20-1	-	TRBJ2-7	few	CSARDSYEQYF
TRBV5-1	TRBD2	TRBJ2-6	-	CASSLTSGTSGANVLTF
TRBV10-2	TRBD1	TRBJ1-6	-	CATRQTGNNSPLHF
TRBV5-1	TRBD1	TRBJ1-2	-	CASSTGGSNGYTF
TRBV14	-	TRBJ1-4	once	CASSHRVRASNEKLFF
TRBV27	-	TRBJ1-4	few	CASRPTGRITNEKLFF
TRBV19	TRBD2	TRBJ2-5	-	CASSPSWTRKETQYF
TRBV11-2	TRBD1	TRBJ2-7	-	CASSSTRGPYEQYF
TRBV11-3	-	TRBJ2-2	-	CASSLEETRTNTGELFF
TRBV7-2	-	TRBJ1-3	-	CASSSQGGIRNTIYF
TRBV6-5	-	TRBJ2-3	-	CASRDYSTDTQYF
TRBV7-8	TRBD2	TRBJ2-2	-	CASSPVGLGGTGELFF
TRBV11-3	-	TRBJ2-7	-	CASSLDLGRGPLGEQYF
TRBV5-1	-	TRBJ2-2	-	CASSSSFANTGELFF
TRBV3-1/TRBV3-2	-	TRBJ2-1	-	CASSQTSGYNEQFF
TRBV2	-	TRBJ1-3	-	CASEDSSGNTIYF
TRBV10-2	TRBD2	TRBJ2-2	-	CASSRTSGSSGELFF
TRBV6-5	-	TRBJ1-3	-	CASSRQSSGNTIYF
TRBV4-1	TRBD1	TRBJ2-1	-	CASSQDLARTGTFYNEQFF
TRBV5-4	TRBD1	TRBJ1-2	-	CASREDRVNYGYTF
TRBV7-3	TRBD2	TRBJ2-2	-	CASSPTGTKAGELFF
TRBV10-3	-	TRBJ2-7	-	CAISDEGSGVQYF
TRBV13	-	TRBJ2-3	many	CASSLKGPGVIHTSTDTQYF
TRBV5-1	TRBD1	TRBJ1-1	-	CASSLTTGDTEAFF
TRBV27	TRBD1	TRBJ1-2	-	CASSLTLGQFYGYTF
TRBV9	TRBD1	TRBJ1-1	-	CASSEEGAGNTEAFF
TRBV24-1	TRBD2	TRBJ2-7	-	CATSDFSSGWDRYEQYF
TRBV6-5	TRBD1	TRBJ1-1	-	CASSDQTGAGTEAFF
TRBV11-2	-	TRBJ1-1	-	CASSFGTNTEAFF
TRBV9	TRBD1	TRBJ1-2	-	CASSVATGAANYGYTF
TRBV25-1	TRBD1	TRBJ1-1	-	CASTSPRGTGAFF
TRBV7-9	-	TRBJ2-3	-	CASSLGFSGTDTQYF
TRBV9	-	TRBJ2-7	-	CASSVGQASSYEQYF
TRBV5-1	-	TRBJ2-7	-	CASSLDTYEQYF
TRBV7-9	-	TRBJ1-4	-	CASSQRATNEKLFF
TRBV19	TRBD1	TRBJ2-1	-	CATHGGTGLYNEQFF
TRBV28	TRBD2	TRBJ2-7	-	CASSITGTSGTHEQYF
TRBV27	-	TRBJ1-2	-	CASSPDGGGRYGYTF
TRBV5-4	TRBD1	TRBJ1-2	-	CASSRETGADGYTF
TRBV20-1	-	TRBJ1-1	-	CSASELQPFF
TRBV3-1/TRBV3-2	-	TRBJ1-3	-	CATGSTGGNTIYF
TRBV11-2	TRBD1	TRBJ1-5	-	CASSSGQGHQPQHF
TRBV4-3	TRBD1	TRBJ1-2	-	CASSQNNPGQGVQRLGYTF
TRBV10-3	-	TRBJ1-4	-	CAIRAAATNEKLFF
TRBV7-2	-	TRBJ1-1	-	CASSFTGYTEAFF
TRBV25-1	-	TRBJ1-2	once	CASSEGQNYGYTF
TRBV6-5	TRBD1	TRBJ2-7	-	CASGTGAAAYEQYF
TRBV4-1	-	TRBJ2-5	-	CASSPLFGLAGGPKGLQETQYF
TRBV28	-	TRBJ1-5	-	CASSPGAVGLHQPQHF
TRBV2	-	TRBJ2-3	-	CASSERSTDTQYF
TRBV7-9	-	TRBJ1-6	once	CASSPPGSYNSPLHF
TRBV7-9	TRBD1	TRBJ2-2	few	CASSLAGQAKTGELFF